Listed below are T cell receptor beta chains from one sample, sequenced in a study of human T cells and chemical hapten exposure. TCRdb independently ran MiXCR on the RACE reads; one entry per CDR3 protein. The table lists about 190,000 distinct CDR3 sequences, about 25% of them singletons, with roughly 2.5% in the top ten. The sequences come from whole blood, collected in connection with sensitization to the hapten diphenylcyclopropenone (DPC). The receptors were sampled from a woman in her thirties or forties with alopecia areata. Some clones in this sample may be carry-over from other donors' samples. CDR3s leave out the opening cysteine and the closing phenylalanine or tryptophan. D genes are given only for firm matches.

TRBD2,TRBV6-2/TRBV6-3,ASSYPAGGVPDTQY
.,TRBV12-3/TRBV12-4,ASSRLAGPTDEQF
TRBD2,TRBV3-1,ASSQAMRLAGDSGELF
TRBD1,TRBV18,ASSPRRSGTGGWNTEAF
TRBD2,TRBV9,ASSVGPAGGYEQF
.,TRBV9,ASSISGHSYNEQF
TRBD2,TRBV4-1,ASSQDGSGRGNEQF
.,TRBV28,ASAPSQGRGGNEQF
.,TRBV24-1,ATSDFTEGFRETQY
.,TRBV20-1,SARGPLGDTQY
.,TRBV19,ASSPGLSLRDTQY
TRBD1,TRBV20-1,SARAGGRGLFDYEQY
.,TRBV12-3/TRBV12-4,ASSRTTSAQH
.,TRBV7-9,ASSLTGSTSAF
TRBD2,TRBV7-9,ASSPPLPGLAGERRF
.,TRBV6-2/TRBV6-3,ASSRTDSNQPQH
.,TRBV7-2,ASSLGQIAYEQY
.,TRBV29-1,SVATGGTGNTIY
.,TRBV20-1,SARDLKNTGYSGANVLT
.,TRBV29-1,SVQGGPNTEAF
TRBD2,TRBV7-8,ASSLVASGRGADTQY
.,TRBV27,ATFEGAGHNEQF
TRBD1,TRBV18,ASSSQGAYTDYT
.,TRBV2,ASCLPNQPQH
.,TRBV6-1,ASSEGSTQETQY
TRBD1,TRBV7-2,ASSSGTGINGELF
TRBD1,TRBV7-2,ASNRQGGDTGELF
TRBD1,TRBV10-3,AISESPGGYGQY
.,TRBV20-1,SARRDGNTEAF
.,TRBV5-1,ASRWGENQPQH
TRBD1,TRBV20-1,SAPGQGALYTDTQY
.,TRBV12-3/TRBV12-4,ASTRNTEAF
TRBD1,TRBV11-3,ASSLDRDRSMPYYGYT
.,TRBV28,ASSGARSRNQPQH
.,TRBV7-3,ASSPRQGKGNEQF
.,TRBV4-1,ASSQRTYRDGDYNEQF
TRBD2,TRBV28,ASSSPGLARNEQF
TRBD1,TRBV20-1,SAREPGQVDTEAF
.,TRBV11-2,ASSPGTPGEQY
.,TRBV4-1,ASSPAGTAYEQY
TRBD2,TRBV9,ASSVGTRFDEQF
.,TRBV7-3,ATRSGTTSYNSPLH
TRBD2,TRBV27,ASSPGLAGGPWGYEQF
.,TRBV28,ASSLWGAREQY
.,TRBV5-1,ASSLERASYNEQF
.,TRBV20-1,SALPDLSYEQY
TRBD1,TRBV10-3,AISKGTGAGGYGYT
.,TRBV5-5,ASSLAGTPRQY
.,TRBV29-1,SAAGGLGYEQY
TRBD1,TRBV5-6,ASSLSRQGRDSPLH
.,TRBV18,ASSRSATTTDTQY
.,TRBV6-4,ASSDVGLNQPQH
.,TRBV5-1,ASSPSGSTGNTIY
TRBD1,TRBV20-1,SAKRQGTDEQF
.,TRBV28,ASSSLTDNEQF